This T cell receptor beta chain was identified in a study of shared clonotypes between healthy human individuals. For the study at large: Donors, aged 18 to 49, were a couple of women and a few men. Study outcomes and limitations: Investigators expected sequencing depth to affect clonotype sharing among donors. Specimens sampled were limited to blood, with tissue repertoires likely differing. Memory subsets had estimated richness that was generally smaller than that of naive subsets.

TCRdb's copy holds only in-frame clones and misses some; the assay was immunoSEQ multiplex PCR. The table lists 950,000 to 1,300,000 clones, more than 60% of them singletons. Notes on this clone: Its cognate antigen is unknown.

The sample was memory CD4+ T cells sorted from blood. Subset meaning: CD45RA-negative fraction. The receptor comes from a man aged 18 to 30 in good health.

The CDR3 nucleotides are TGTGCCAGCTCACCAGGTTTCGAACAGGGCCACTACGAGCAGTACTTC. Encoded protein: CASSPGFEQGHYEQYF. This chain connects TRBV18 to TRBJ2-7; weak D call: TRBD1 (6 bases). Trimming pared 2 bases from V and 3 bases from J, leaving 17 bases between. CDR3 length: 16 amino acids. CDR1 and CDR2 (germline): KGHSH, LQKENI.